The entry that follows covers one T cell receptor beta chain sequence. Its antigen is not identified. This sample is drawn from a study of cytomegalovirus exposure and HLA in healthy donors. Study observations and caveats: In a later analysis, across HLA loci, associated TCR counts were highest for DRB1, lowest for HLA-C. An analysis was carried out at a later point. It showed that HLA-associated TCR beta chains were more clonally expanded than equally common non-associated chains.

V lost 0 bases and J 4 bases, leaving 19 bases between the germline ends. The CDR3 runs 18 residues. Germline-derived CDR1 and CDR2 are LNHDA and SQIVND (reference sequence). The PCR was carried out with 60 Vbeta primers and 13 Jbeta primers. Assay used: immunoSEQ multiplex PCR; TCRdb lists only in-frame clones, some missing. Found here are roughly 250,000 clones, 80% to 90% of them singletons; the top ten hold approximately 2%. Sequencing was performed on PBMCs. The sequence was collected from a woman aged 40 to 50 in good health and CMV-seropositive. The chain recombines TRBV19 with TRBJ1-5; D remains unclear. Here the CDR3 reads CASSIDPRSPLNNQPQHF. Written as DNA, the CDR3 is TGTGCCAGTAGTATAGACCCTCGGAGCCCCCTTAATAATCAGCCCCAGCATTTT.